This T cell receptor (beta chain) was documented in a study of blood T cell repertoires in COVID-19. Across the study: T cells, B-cell-depleted T cells, or PBMCs supplied cDNA or gDNA.

Trimming took 5 bases from V and 9 from J; bases not matched to a gene: 7. The germline V gene has CDR1 SGHTA and CDR2 FQGTGA. This CDR3 spans 14 amino acids. Profiled with immunoSEQ multiplex PCR; TCRdb holds only in-frame clones, not every one. The table records some 390,000 clones, around 92% of them present only once. This study enrolled people aged about 18 to 90 from under 25 US geographic areas. This clone showed up just once. The chain employs TRBV7-3 and TRBJ1-6; 7 bases agree with TRBD1. Sequenced sample: PBMCs or T cells enriched from blood (not recorded which). The TCR comes from a woman younger than 45 who had recovered from COVID-19. The DNA of the CDR3 is TGTGCCAGCAGCATTAGACAGGGTGTTTCACCCCTCCACTTT. Translated: CASSIRQGVSPLHF.